This T cell receptor (beta chain) stems from a study of blood T cell repertoires in COVID-19. Study-level background: Samples of COVID-19 (acute and convalescent) were obtained from the United States, Italy and Spain. Sample material is recorded as cDNA or gDNA derived from T cells, B-cell-depleted T cells, or PBMCs.

V shed 4 bases and J shed 4 bases, with 20 bases lying between them. The germline gives CDR1 MGHRA, CDR2 YSYEKL. The CDR3 consists of 17 residues. The authors' processing: Amplification of reference gene primers provided the estimated nucleated cell counts. The assay was immunoSEQ multiplex PCR, and TCRdb's table has in-frame clones only and misses some. The DNA was the basis for D and trimming; V, J and clone size are from that table. Of 140,000 or so clones in the sample, over 65% are singletons; the top ten hold about 15%. The receptor was isolated from a man aged 45-65 years with acute or convalescent COVID-19. This sequence joins TRBV4-1 and TRBJ1-3, with a weak D call TRBD1 (5 bases). Sequenced: peripheral blood. This CDR3 reads CASSPFQGDVLGNTIYF. CDR3 in DNA: TGCGCCAGCAGCCCATTCCAGGGCGACGTACTAGGAAACACCATATATTTT.